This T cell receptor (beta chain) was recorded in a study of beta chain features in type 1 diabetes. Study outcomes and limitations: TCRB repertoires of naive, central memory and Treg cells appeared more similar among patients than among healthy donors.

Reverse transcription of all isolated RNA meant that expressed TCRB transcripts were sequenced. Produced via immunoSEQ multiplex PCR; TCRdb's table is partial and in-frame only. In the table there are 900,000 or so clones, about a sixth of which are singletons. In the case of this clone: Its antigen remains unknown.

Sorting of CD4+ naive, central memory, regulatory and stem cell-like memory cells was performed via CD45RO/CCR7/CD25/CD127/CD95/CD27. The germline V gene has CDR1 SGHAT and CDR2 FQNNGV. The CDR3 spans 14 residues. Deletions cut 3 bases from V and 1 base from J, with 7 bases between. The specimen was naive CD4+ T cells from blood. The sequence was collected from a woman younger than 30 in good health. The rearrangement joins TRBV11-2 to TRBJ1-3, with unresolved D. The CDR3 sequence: CASSLTASGNTIYF. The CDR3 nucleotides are TGTGCCAGCAGCTTGACTGCATCTGGAAACACCATATATTTT. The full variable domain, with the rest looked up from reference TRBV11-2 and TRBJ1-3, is EAGVAQSPRYKIIEKRQSVAFWCNPISGHATLYWYQQILGQGPKLLIQFQNNGVVDDSQLPKDRFSAERLKGVDSTLKIQPAKLEDSAVYLCASSLTASGNTIYFGEGSWLTVV.